The 14 T cell receptor beta chains given below trace back to one sample, sequenced in a study of identical twins. Each CDR3 protein is one row after TCRdb ran MiXCR on the 5' RACE reads. This sample has some 790,000 distinct CDR3 sequences, with 15% to 20% found just once. In addition, the sample was reused for a study of T cells expressing NK-cell markers.

The sample consisted of PBMCs. The receptors originated from a woman between 18 and 29 years old in good health.

This chain uses TRBV5-1 with TRBJ2-7; 11 bases agree with TRBD2. V lost 4 bases to trimming and J lost 3 bases; unmatched junction nucleotides: 6. The V gene's germline CDR1 is SGHRS and CDR2 YFSETQ. This CDR3 contains 15 residues. This chain's CDR3 is CASSPRGLADYEQYF. DNA of the CDR3: TGCGCCAGCAGCCCGAGGGGACTAGCGGACTACGAGCAGTACTTC. The full variable domain, rest sourced from reference TRBV5-1 and TRBJ2-7, is KAGVTQTPRYLIKTRGQQVTLSCSPISGHRSVSWYQQTPGQGLQFLFEYFSETQRNKGNFPGRFSGRQFSNSRSEMNVSTLELGDSALYLCASSPRGLADYEQYFGPGTRLTVT.

In this sample, this clonotype turned up a few times. The chain recombines TRBV10-2 with TRBJ2-3; D may be TRBD2 (6 bases). Between the trimmed V and J ends, which lost 7 bases and 1 base, there was a span of 12 bases. Germline loops: CDR1 WSHSY, CDR2 SAAADI. This CDR3 comprises 14 residues. For the CDR3, the DNA is TGCGCCAGCAACCCTAGCGAACGCACAGATACGCAGTATTTT. Its protein is CASNPSERTDTQYF.

The CDR3: CASRAKEDTQYF. The CDR3 DNA reads TGTGCCAGCAGGGCCAAGGAAGATACGCAGTATTTT. The chain uses TRBV7-9 and TRBJ2-3; D unresolved. Trimming removed 6 bases from V and 5 bases from J, with 9 bases in between. The CDR3 loop spans 12 amino acids. Germline V CDR1 and CDR2: SEHNR, FQNEAQ (reference sequence).

This chain connects TRBV20-1 to TRBJ2-1; D gene uncertain. There are 13 residues in the CDR3. Germline V CDR1 and CDR2: DFQATT, SNEGSKA (reference sequence). V dropped 6 bases and J dropped 3 bases, with 12 bases sitting between them. Here the CDR3 DNA reads TGCAGTGCGCGAAGGATATTCTACAATGAGCAGTTCTTC. Translating it yields CSARRIFYNEQFF.

The genes are TRBV5-1 and TRBJ2-1; D might be TRBD2 (6 bases). CDR1 and CDR2 (germline): SGHRS, YFSETQ. Trimming cost V 0 bases and J 8 bases, with 12 bases left between them. This CDR3 has 14 amino acids. The CDR3 sequence: CASSLDRTKYEQFF. In DNA form, the CDR3 reads TGCGCCAGCAGCTTGGACAGGACTAAATATGAGCAGTTCTTC. Full variable domain (rest looked up from reference TRBV5-1 and TRBJ2-1): KAGVTQTPRYLIKTRGQQVTLSCSPISGHRSVSWYQQTPGQGLQFLFEYFSETQRNKGNFPGRFSGRQFSNSRSEMNVSTLELGDSALYLCASSLDRTKYEQFFGPGTRLTVL.

The rearrangement uses TRBV12-3 or TRBV12-4 and TRBJ2-7, with 7 bases that match TRBD2. This CDR3 is built from 20 residues. V lost 3 bases to trimming and J lost 5 bases; unmatched junction nucleotides: 25. The CDR3 reads CASSFNPAWSRLADTNEQYF. The CDR3 DNA follows: TGTGCCAGCAGTTTCAATCCCGCTTGGTCGAGGCTAGCGGACACGAACGAGCAGTACTTC.

The table lists this clonotype with a few counts. The genes are TRBV15 and TRBJ2-3, with 8 bases that match TRBD2. This CDR3 comprises 14 residues. V shed 6 bases and J 4 bases; nucleotides not matched to a gene: 6. Germline CDR1 reads LNHNV; CDR2 reads YYDKDF (reference sequence). In DNA form, the CDR3 reads TGTGCCACCAGTGACCAGCGGGGGCCAGATACGCAGTATTTT. Protein sequence: CATSDQRGPDTQYF. The variable domain in full, with the rest retrieved from reference TRBV15 and TRBJ2-3, is DAMVIQNPRYQVTQFGKPVTLSCSQTLNHNVMYWYQQKSSQAPKLLFHYYDKDFNNEADTPDNFQSRRPNTSFCFLDIRSPGLGDTAMYLCATSDQRGPDTQYFGPGTRLTVL.

The V call is TRBV6-2 or TRBV6-3, the J call TRBJ2-1; D unresolved. The germline V and J ends were trimmed by 0 bases and 6 bases, with 15 bases remaining between them. CDR1 is MNHEY and CDR2 is SVGEGT in the germline V gene. This CDR3 has 16 amino acids. The CDR3 coding sequence is TGTGCCAGCAGTTACTCCGGACCCTTGGTTGGCAATGAGCAGTTCTTC. It translates to CASSYSGPLVGNEQFF.

This clonotype was seen a handful of times. V gene TRBV9 combines with J gene TRBJ1-3, with 7 bases fitting TRBD1. The CDR3 is made up of 15 amino acids. In germline, CDR1 is SGDLS, CDR2 YYNGEE. Losses at the gene ends were 0 bases for V and 4 bases for J; bases not matched to a gene: 4. CDR3 sequence reads: CASSVAGTAGNTIYF. CDR3 DNA sequence: TGTGCCAGCAGCGTAGCTGGGACAGCGGGAAACACCATATATTTT.

Concerning this clonotype itself: Its ends do not fully match the called genes, so a read error is possible. The J gene is TRBJ2-7, the V gene TRBV11-3; D uncertain. The CDR3 is made up of 11 amino acids. Germline lookup yields CDR1 SGHNT and CDR2 YENEEA. CDR3 DNA sequence: TGTGCCAGCGGCTTTTACTACGAGCAGTACTTC. Translated: CASGFYYEQYF.

The chain uses TRBV5-6 and TRBJ2-3, with D possibly matching TRBD1 (5 bases). Looked up from germline, CDR1 is SGHDT and CDR2 is YYEEEE. V was clipped by 1 base and J by 0 bases, with 15 bases between them. The CDR3 runs 17 residues. The CDR3: CASSLLGPPTSTDTQYF. CDR3 DNA: TGTGCCAGCAGCTTGCTGGGGCCTCCAACTAGCACAGATACGCAGTATTTT. Based on the CDR3 plus reference TRBV5-6 and TRBJ2-3, the full variable domain is DAGVTQSPTHLIKTRGQQVTLRCSPKSGHDTVSWYQQALGQGPQFIFQYYEEEERQRGNFPDRFSGHQFPNYSSELNVNALLLGDSALYLCASSLLGPPTSTDTQYFGPGTRLTVL.

This clonotype was found once. The V and J genes are TRBV7-9 and TRBJ2-2; 9 bases are shared with TRBD1. V gave up 4 bases and J gave up 4 bases; unmatched junction bases: 4. This CDR3 has 15 amino acids. In germline, CDR1 is SEHNR, CDR2 FQNEAQ (reference sequence). CDR3 in DNA: TGTGCCAGCAGCTACCGGGACAGGGCCACCGGGGAGCTGTTTTTT. It specifies CASSYRDRATGELFF.

This chain joins TRBV9 and TRBJ2-5; the D gene is possibly TRBD1 (5 bases). The CDR3 is 13 residues long. V dropped 0 bases and J dropped 13 bases, with 16 bases sitting between them. The germline gives CDR1 SGDLS, CDR2 YYNGEE. In DNA, the CDR3 is TGTGCCAGCAGCGTAGTTGTTGACAGCCCGCCGTACTTC. Its protein is CASSVVVDSPPYF. Combining the CDR3 with reference TRBV9 and TRBJ2-5 gives the whole variable domain DSGVTQTPKHLITATGQRVTLRCSPRSGDLSVYWYQQSLDQGLQFLIQYYNGEERAKGNILERFSAQQFPDLHSELNLSSLELGDSALYFCASSVVVDSPPYFGPGTRLLVL.

This clonotype came up a few times. The chain has TRBV7-9 and TRBJ1-2; TRBD1 is a possible D gene (6 bases). Germline CDR1 and CDR2: SEHNR and FQNEAQ (reference sequence). The CDR3 covers 14 residues. The V end was cut by 8 bases, the J end by 4 bases, with 17 bases between. CDR3 coding DNA: TGTGCCAGCGACCTGCCGGGGGGCGGCTATGGCTACACCTTC. Translation: CASDLPGGGYGYTF.